Ten or more counts support the clone carrying this TCR beta chain. Its antigen is still unknown. The read halts 3 residues ahead of the CDR3 end, with the missing end drawn from the germline J gene. The data derive from a study of T cell clonality in common variable immunodeficiency. There are 16 residues in the CDR3. V was pared by 3 bases and J by 5 bases, with 12 bases of the junction left unmatched. The germline gives CDR1 DFQATT, CDR2 SNEGSKA (reference sequence). The repertoire was sequenced with immunoSEQ multiplex PCR; TCRdb's copy has only in-frame clones and lacks some. The profile covers roughly 50,000 clones, none occurring a single time. Findings and limits, study-wide: Repertoire-complication correlations in CVID were limited by patient heterogeneity.

Sequences were obtained from peripheral blood mononuclear cells. The V gene is TRBV20-1, the J gene TRBJ2-7, with 11 bases that match TRBD2. This TCR was recovered from a person between 18 and 75 years old in good health. The chain's CDR3 is CSASPITSGSSHEQYF. CDR3 bases read: TGCAGTGCTAGCCCTATAACTAGCGGGAGTTCCCACGAG.